The 5 T cell receptor beta chains reported below all come from one sample, sequenced in a study of blood T cell repertoires in COVID-19. Sequencing used immunoSEQ multiplex PCR; TCRdb keeps in-frame clones, though not all of them. The repertoire holds about 180,000 clones, with over 70% as singletons. Input material: peripheral blood. The receptors derive from a woman aged 40 to 49 with COVID-19, enrolled during active disease.

V usage is TRBV2 and J usage is TRBJ1-2; the D is unclear. Trimming took 10 bases from V and 8 from J, leaving 17 bases between them. The V gene's germline CDR1 is SNHLY and CDR2 FYNNEI. This CDR3 spans 12 amino acids. CDR3 sequence: CANPGVYGGYTF. DNA for the CDR3: TGTGCCAACCCGGGTGTCTATGGCGGCTACACCTTC.

The chain combines TRBV7-9 with TRBJ1-3, with no clear D. The CDR3 contains 13 residues. V dropped 4 bases and J dropped 1 base, with 5 bases sitting between them. The germline gives CDR1 SEHNR, CDR2 FQNEAQ (reference sequence). CDR3 region: CASSSESGNTIYF. The CDR3 DNA is TGTGCCAGCAGCTCAGAATCTGGAAACACCATATATTTT.

V is TRBV9 and J is TRBJ1-1; TRBD1 matches at 7 bases. Germline trimming cut 2 bases from V and 0 bases from J; bases unmatched to any gene: 7. Per germline, CDR1 SGDLS and CDR2 YYNGEE. This CDR3 is built from 16 residues. CDR3 protein: CASSVSGGILNTEAFF. In DNA, the CDR3 is TGTGCCAGCAGCGTTTCAGGGGGGATCTTGAACACTGAAGCTTTCTTT.

The chain carries TRBV28 and TRBJ2-3, with 8 bases lining up with TRBD1. The germline V gene encodes CDR1 MDHEN and CDR2 SYDVKM. With V trimmed by 6 bases and J by 2 bases, 7 bases remained unmatched. This CDR3 has 15 residues. The CDR3 reads CASRHGQGPTDTQYF. CDR3 in DNA: TGTGCCAGCAGACATGGACAGGGACCCACAGATACGCAGTATTTT.

In regard to this clone: No DNA is shown, since the ends of the CDR3 on it are uncertain; the CDR3 is the one TCRdb lists. The chain couples TRBV27 to TRBJ2-2; TRBD2 is the table's D call and was not checked against the DNA. The CDR3 contains 12 residues when both ends are counted. In germline, CDR1 is MNHEY, CDR2 SMNVEV (reference sequence). The CDR3 loop reads CASSFGAGELFF.